This TCR beta chain was found in a study of T cell changes during pregnancy in multiple sclerosis. The V gene lost 7 bases and the J gene lost 5 bases, with 14 bases spanning the gap. Per germline, CDR1 SGHTA and CDR2 FQGNSA. The CDR3 length is 13 residues. Assay used: immunoSEQ multiplex PCR; TCRdb lists only in-frame clones, some missing. The table includes some 50,000 clones, roughly 94% detected once. This clonotype was sampled from a female donor with multiple sclerosis, enrolled in a pregnancy study. The chain carries TRBV7-2 and TRBJ2-5; D possibly corresponds to TRBD1 (6 bases). The sample in question was CD4+ T cells from peripheral blood mononuclear cells, obtained in the second trimester of pregnancy. CDR3: CASTHVGAETQYF. CDR3 sequence (DNA): TGTGCCAGCACCCACGTGGGGGCGGAGACCCAGTACTTC.